These 5 T cell receptor beta chains were sequenced from one sample in a study of molecular identifiers for immune sequencing clone quantification. TCRdb re-derived calls from the PCR reads in MiXCR, one entry per CDR3 protein. The sample lists about 640,000 distinct CDR3 sequences, 15% to 20% occurring once. Sample: naive CD8+ T cells from blood, with Jurkat cell RNA spiked in. The subset was: FACS-sorted CD8+CD4-CCR7+CD45RA+ naive T cells. Every receptor here comes from a human donor in good health. Some libraries in this study had Jurkat cell RNA spiked in.

The chain links TRBV3-1 to TRBJ2-7, with TRBD1 matching 9 bases. This CDR3 is 18 amino acids long. The germline V gene encodes CDR1 LGHDT and CDR2 YNNKEL (reference sequence). The V and J ends lost 5 bases and 1 base, in that order; junction bases with no gene match: 15. Here the CDR3 DNA reads TGTGCCAGCAGCACCCCCGCCCACAGGGGGCCGGGGTCCTACGAGCAGTACTTC. This gives the protein CASSTPAHRGPGSYEQYF.

The CDR3 DNA sequence: TGTGCCAGCAGTGAGGGTGACGGGGGATATAGCAATCAGCCCCAGCATTTT. It specifies CASSEGDGGYSNQPQHF. The chain couples TRBV2 to TRBJ1-5; a possible D gene is TRBD1 (5 bases). This CDR3 contains 17 residues. From germline, CDR1 is SNHLY and CDR2 FYNNEI. With 3 bases removed from V and 0 bases from J, the gap between germline ends came to 15 bases.

This clonotype was seen at least ten times. The chain uses TRBV5-4 and TRBJ2-2, with 9 bases identical to TRBD2. Germline V gene lookup returns CDR1 SGHNT and CDR2 YYREEE (reference sequence). This CDR3 has 15 amino acids. V shed 3 bases, J shed 3 bases, and the junction held 3 bases outside the gene matches. The DNA of the CDR3 is TGTGCCAGCAGCTCAGCGGGAGGCGACACCGGGGAGCTGTTTTTT. Translating gives CASSSAGGDTGELFF.

In the case of this clonotype: With a much larger clone just one base away, this may be a read error. This chain uses TRBV20-1 with TRBJ2-7, with 11 nucleotides matching TRBD2. V was clipped by 6 bases and J by 0 bases; unmatched bases: 7. The CDR3 loop spans 15 amino acids. CDR1 DFQATT and CDR2 SNEGSKA come from the germline V gene (reference sequence). The CDR3 bases are TGCAGTGCAGGTCTGGGACTAGCGGCCTCCTACGAGCAGTACTTC. As protein: CSAGLGLAASYEQYF.

This clonotype has more than one count but fewer than ten. The chain couples TRBV29-1 to TRBJ2-1; 9 positions agree with TRBD1. The V segment lost 5 bases and the J segment 7 bases; nucleotides outside the gene matches: 3. In germline, CDR1 is SQVTM, CDR2 ANQGSEA. The length of the CDR3 is 12 residues. The CDR3 sequence: CSVNRGRNEQFF. CDR3 bases: TGCAGCGTTAACAGGGGGCGAAATGAGCAGTTCTTC.